This TCR beta chain appears in the sequencing data of a study of neoadjuvant anti-PD-1 for oral cavity cancer. Regarding the study as a whole: PBMC Gini-index clonality exceeded responders' in non-responders post-nivolumab. Higher pretreatment blood Treg/Th17 ratios correlated with higher pretreatment blood and lower post-treatment tumor TCRbeta clonality.

This CDR3 comprises 15 residues. Germline V CDR1 and CDR2: GTSNPN, SVGIG (reference sequence). Losses at the gene ends were 0 bases for V and 3 bases for J; bases not matched to a gene: 2. As regards this clone: What it binds is unknown.

The protocol was immunoSEQ multiplex PCR, while the TCRdb copy is restricted to in-frame clones and leaves out a portion. Here the sample spans approximately 8,200 clones, roughly 70% being singletons. The time point: after neoadjuvant nivolumab, at surgical resection. Patients had HPV-negative, locally advanced oral cavity squamous cell carcinoma. PBMCs were not maintained or expanded in culture before analysis. This TCR was recovered from a person aged 35 to 85 with oral cavity squamous cell carcinoma. Material: PBMCs, obtained after nivolumab (anti-PD-1) treatment. The rearrangement joins TRBV30 to TRBJ1-5, with 10 bases that match TRBD1. CDR3 sequence (DNA): TGTGCCTGGAGTGTGACAGGGGGCACCAATCAGCCCCAGCATTTT. It specifies CAWSVTGGTNQPQHF.